Each of the 18 T cell receptor beta chains below was sequenced from the same sample in a study of CD8 T cells in ankylosing spondylitis (dated by TCRdb to about 2017). Study-wide findings and limitations: Blood from ankylosing spondylitis patients appeared to be characterized by a TCR beta motif composed of roughly 8 highly homologous amino acid variants.

No antigen is known for these receptors. Preparation of the library involved 5' RACE. Sequencer: Illumina HiSeq 2500. In TCRdb, the public reads were trimmed at Q25 with fastp and aligned with MiXCR, with productive beta chains retained. Identical CDR3 proteins give one entry, which carries the most common genes and DNA. In this sample the table shows roughly 670,000 distinct CDR3 sequences, around 17% of which occur a single time. The ten largest make up under 20% of the sample. Sequencing used blood, either unsorted or a sorted T cell fraction (not recorded which). The receptors were sampled from a male donor with ankylosing spondylitis.

The J gene is TRBJ2-1, the V gene TRBV12-3 or TRBV12-4; TRBD2 matches at 8 bases. The CDR3 spans 15 residues. J lost 7 bases, V lost 5 bases, and 10 bases had no gene match. This chain's CDR3 is CASSRGLGVRNEQFF. The CDR3 region has the DNA TGTGCCAGCAGTCGGGGACTAGGGGTTAGGAATGAGCAGTTCTTC.

The J gene is TRBJ1-2, the V gene TRBV9, with 8 bases lining up with TRBD1. Germline V gene sequence: CDR1 SGDLS, CDR2 YYNGEE. The CDR3 covers 15 residues. V lost 3 bases to trimming and J lost 5 bases; unmatched junction nucleotides: 9. Here the CDR3 DNA reads TGTGCCAGCAGCGCTACAGGGGGGCCTGGGTATGGCTACACCTTC. Residues: CASSATGGPGYGYTF.

The chain joins TRBV20-1 to TRBJ1-5; D gene unclear. This CDR3 has 14 residues. Germline-derived CDR1 and CDR2 are DFQATT and SNEGSKA (reference sequence). CDR3 residues: CSVQEYSGNQPQHF. CDR3 DNA sequence: TGCAGCGTCCAGGAGTATAGCGGCAATCAGCCCCAGCATTTT.

This sequence joins TRBV20-1 and TRBJ1-4; tentatively, D is TRBD1 (6 bases). Trimming shortened V by 0 bases and J by 13 bases, and 18 bases separated the two germline ends. The CDR3 has 14 amino acids. Germline V CDR1 and CDR2: DFQATT, SNEGSKA (reference sequence). The CDR3, as DNA: TGCAGTGCTAGAGATATGGACAGCCTGAAGGGACTGTTTTTT. It codes for CSARDMDSLKGLFF.

The chain joins TRBV7-2 to TRBJ2-3; the D gene is possibly TRBD2 (6 bases). CDR3 size: 15 residues. V dropped 4 bases and J dropped 0 bases, with 11 bases sitting between them. CDR1 and CDR2 (germline): SGHTA, FQGNSA. The CDR3 DNA is TGTGCCAGCAGCTGGCGGGGTACTAGCACAGATACGCAGTATTTT. This translates into CASSWRGTSTDTQYF.

The chain carries TRBV9 and TRBJ1-3; weak D call: TRBD1 (6 bases). With 0 bases removed from V and 0 bases from J, the gap between germline ends came to 10 bases. Germline V gene data show CDR1 as SGDLS and CDR2 as YYNGEE. CDR3 length: 16 residues. The CDR3 here is CASSVAGAPSGNTIYF. The DNA for the CDR3 is TGTGCCAGCAGCGTAGCAGGGGCCCCCTCTGGAAACACCATATATTTT.

At least ten counts were recorded for this clonotype. The chain links TRBV5-6 to TRBJ2-3, with D perhaps TRBD2 (6 bases). This CDR3 region has 15 residues. Germline V gene sequence: CDR1 SGHDT, CDR2 YYEEEE. The ends were cut back, 3 bases at V and 2 bases at J, with 13 bases in the middle. The CDR3, as DNA: TGTGCCAGCAGCTGGGGACTCCACCTCACAGATACGCAGTATTTT. Its protein product is CASSWGLHLTDTQYF.

V is TRBV13 and J is TRBJ2-1; perhaps TRBD1 as D (6 bases). V was cut by 5 bases and J by 0 bases, with 14 bases left in between. The CDR3 is 16 residues long. The germline CDR1 and CDR2 sequences are PRHDT and FYEKMQ (reference sequence). CDR3 bases: TGTGCCAGCAGCCTTAAGGGGGAAACCTCCTACAATGAGCAGTTCTTC. This sequence encodes CASSLKGETSYNEQFF.

There are a few counts of this clonotype. The V call is TRBV6-5, the J call TRBJ2-2, with D possibly matching TRBD1 (5 bases). The CDR3 covers 16 residues. Trimming cost V 0 bases and J 5 bases, with 13 bases left between them. Germline values: CDR1 MNHEY, CDR2 SVGAGI. The CDR3 coding sequence is TGTGCCAGCAGTTACTCGAGGATAGGGGTGACCGGGGAGCTGTTTTTT. It codes for CASSYSRIGVTGELFF.

By share, this clonotype ranks as medium-sized. The genes are TRBV5-6 and TRBJ2-4, with TRBD1 matching 7 bases. The CDR3 spans 14 residues. Germline values: CDR1 SGHDT, CDR2 YYEEEE. The J segment lost 7 bases and the V segment lost 0 bases, leaving 4 bases of the junction unmatched. As DNA, the CDR3 is TGTGCCAGCAGCTTGGGGGAGACAGGGAACATTCAGTACTTC. Translated: CASSLGETGNIQYF.

This clonotype was seen only a few times. This chain uses TRBV19 with TRBJ1-3, with a tentative D call TRBD1 (5 bases). V lost 5 bases to trimming and J lost 0 bases, with 14 bases between them. Germline CDR1 is LNHDA and CDR2 is SQIVND (reference sequence). The CDR3 totals 16 residues. In nucleotides, the CDR3 is TGTGCCAGTAGTCGCGACAGTTTCGTCTCTGGAAACACCATATATTTT. It is translated as CASSRDSFVSGNTIYF.

This clonotype was seen at least ten times. The chain joins TRBV5-6 to TRBJ2-3; D unresolved. The CDR3 sequence is 13 residues long. Trimming took 7 bases from V and 1 from J, leaving 10 bases between them. Germline V gene sequence: CDR1 SGHDT, CDR2 YYEEEE. The CDR3 DNA reads as TGTGCCAGCTCCCACCGGGGCACAGATACGCAGTATTTT. Translation gives CASSHRGTDTQYF. Drawing the rest from reference TRBV5-6 and TRBJ2-3, the complete variable domain is DAGVTQSPTHLIKTRGQQVTLRCSPKSGHDTVSWYQQALGQGPQFIFQYYEEEERQRGNFPDRFSGHQFPNYSSELNVNALLLGDSALYLCASSHRGTDTQYFGPGTRLTVL.

The chain employs TRBV20-1 and TRBJ2-5; D uncertain. The CDR3 contains 13 residues. Germline assignment: CDR1 DFQATT and CDR2 SNEGSKA (reference sequence). V was shortened by 2 bases and J by 4 bases, with 11 bases between the two germline ends. This CDR3 is CSARQGGGETQYF. CDR3 nucleotides: TGCAGTGCTAGACAAGGCGGTGGAGAGACCCAGTACTTC.

This clonotype has just a few counts. The chain links TRBV5-1 to TRBJ2-5; TRBD2 matches 11 bases. CDR1 and CDR2 from the germline V gene are SGHRS and YFSETQ. CDR3 length equals 17 residues. V trimming: 0 bases; J trimming: 5 bases; junction bases outside the gene matches: 9. CDR3 nucleotides: TGCGCCAGCAGCTTGGGTCTAGCGGGAGGACCCGGGGAGACCCAGTACTTC. Residues: CASSLGLAGGPGETQYF.

The sample holds a few counts of this clonotype. The chain uses TRBV4-1 and TRBJ1-5; D gene uncertain. CDR3 size: 15 residues. The V gene's germline CDR1 is MGHRA and CDR2 YSYEKL. V was pared by 3 bases and J by 3 bases, with 12 bases between. The CDR3 sequence is CASSHFDTYNQPQHF. CDR3 bases: TGCGCCAGCAGCCATTTTGACACCTACAATCAGCCCCAGCATTTT.

The V gene is TRBV2, the J gene TRBJ2-7; 9 bases agree with TRBD1. Germline V CDR1 and CDR2: SNHLY, FYNNEI. V shed 6 bases and J 2 bases; nucleotides not matched to a gene: 8. The CDR3 length is 15 residues. This CDR3 is CASSPGTGTPYEQYF. As DNA, the CDR3 is TGTGCCAGCAGCCCGGGGACAGGGACCCCCTACGAGCAGTACTTC.

This clonotype was observed a few times. This rearrangement joins TRBV7-9 to TRBJ2-2, with D possibly matching TRBD2 (6 bases). The CDR3 loop spans 16 amino acids. The germline gives CDR1 SEHNR, CDR2 FQNEAQ (reference sequence). V was shortened by 1 base and J by 1 base, with 10 bases between the two germline ends. CDR3: CASSLGSGVNTGELFF. The DNA of the CDR3 is TGTGCCAGCAGCTTAGGGTCGGGGGTGAACACCGGGGAGCTGTTTTTT.

The chain uses TRBV12-3 or TRBV12-4 and TRBJ1-2; 7 bases are a match to TRBD1. The CDR3 has 15 residues. The V segment lost 6 bases and the J segment 4 bases; nucleotides outside the gene matches: 11. In DNA form, the CDR3 reads TGTGCCAGCAGACGTTCAGGGGGATTAGGCTATGGCTACACCTTC. Translation: CASRRSGGLGYGYTF.